The rows below give T cell receptor beta chains drawn from one sample of a study of T-cell reconstitution after alpha-beta-depleted transplantation in children. TCRdb independently ran MiXCR on the PCR reads; one entry per CDR3 protein. The repertoire holds 750,000 to 950,000 distinct CDR3 sequences, with approximately 15% as singletons. Sequencing used PBMCs, mostly from graft donor cells, obtained 360 days after TCRalphabeta/CD19-depleted stem cell transplant. These receptors were obtained from a male patient aged 10 to 17 who had a stem cell transplant for acute lymphoblastic leukemia, so the T cells may come from the graft donor. CDR3s include the opening cysteine and the closing phenylalanine or tryptophan. Fields, in order: clone size, D gene, V gene, J gene, CDR3 length, CDR3 protein, CDR3 DNA. A D gene is named only where the DNA matches it firmly. The size entry is marked missing in some rows and otherwise reads once, few, many or a size class.

clone_size: many
d_call: .
v_call: TRBV27
j_call: TRBJ2-7
cdr3_length: 13
cdr3_aa: CASSAGAAYEQYF
cdr3_nt: TGTGCCAGCAGTGCCGGGGCGGCCTACGAGCAGTACTTC

clone_size: .
d_call: TRBD2
v_call: TRBV5-1
j_call: TRBJ2-3
cdr3_length: 21
cdr3_aa: CASSLAVAGGQKTQSTDTQYF
cdr3_nt: TGCGCCAGCAGCTTGGCGGTAGCGGGAGGCCAGAAAACCCAAAGCACAGATACGCAGTATTTT

clone_size: many
d_call: .
v_call: TRBV6-6
j_call: TRBJ1-2
cdr3_length: 11
cdr3_aa: CASSRGDGYTF
cdr3_nt: TGTGCCAGCAGCCGAGGGGATGGCTACACCTTC

clone_size: .
d_call: .
v_call: TRBV12-5
j_call: TRBJ2-1
cdr3_length: 13
cdr3_aa: CASGLANGPEQFF
cdr3_nt: TGTGCTAGTGGTTTGGCCAATGGACCTGAGCAGTTCTTC

clone_size: .
d_call: .
v_call: TRBV20-1
j_call: TRBJ2-1
cdr3_length: 14
cdr3_aa: CSASGLHSYNEQFF
cdr3_nt: TGCAGTGCTTCGGGACTTCACTCCTACAATGAGCAGTTCTTC

clone_size: few
d_call: .
v_call: TRBV20-1
j_call: TRBJ2-4
cdr3_length: 15
cdr3_aa: CSARDRLTTKNIQYF
cdr3_nt: TGCAGTGCTAGAGATCGTTTGACAACCAAAAACATTCAGTACTTC

clone_size: .
d_call: .
v_call: TRBV5-1
j_call: TRBJ2-2
cdr3_length: 14
cdr3_aa: CARSRAGDTGELFF
cdr3_nt: TGCGCCAGGAGTAGGGCCGGGGACACCGGGGAGCTGTTTTTT

clone_size: .
d_call: .
v_call: TRBV12-3/TRBV12-4
j_call: TRBJ1-5
cdr3_length: 13
cdr3_aa: CASSSGVRQPQHF
cdr3_nt: TGTGCCAGCAGTTCCGGGGTGCGTCAGCCCCAGCATTTT

clone_size: .
d_call: TRBD2
v_call: TRBV7-8
j_call: TRBJ2-5
cdr3_length: 18
cdr3_aa: CASSLDGLAGDSQETQYF
cdr3_nt: TGTGCCAGCAGCTTAGATGGACTAGCGGGAGACTCCCAAGAGACCCAGTACTTC

clone_size: .
d_call: .
v_call: TRBV6-6
j_call: TRBJ2-6
cdr3_length: 9
cdr3_aa: CASSYWFVF
cdr3_nt: TGTGCCAGCAGTTACTGGTTCGTTTTC

clone_size: .
d_call: .
v_call: TRBV5-1
j_call: TRBJ2-3
cdr3_length: 17
cdr3_aa: CASSLAIGIPKTDTQYF
cdr3_nt: TGCGCCAGCAGCTTGGCCATCGGAATCCCGAAGACAGATACGCAGTATTTT

clone_size: .
d_call: .
v_call: TRBV4-2
j_call: TRBJ2-5
cdr3_length: 15
cdr3_aa: CASSQWAGQRETQYF
cdr3_nt: TGTGCCAGCAGCCAATGGGCAGGGCAGAGGGAGACCCAGTACTTC

clone_size: .
d_call: .
v_call: TRBV30
j_call: TRBJ2-1
cdr3_length: 13
cdr3_aa: CAWSGDGYNEQFF
cdr3_nt: TGTGCCTGGAGTGGGGACGGATACAATGAGCAGTTCTTC

clone_size: few
d_call: .
v_call: TRBV7-9
j_call: TRBJ2-7
cdr3_length: 16
cdr3_aa: CASSFPGLRDTIEQYF
cdr3_nt: TGTGCCAGCAGCTTCCCCGGGTTGCGGGATACGATAGAGCAGTACTTC

clone_size: few
d_call: TRBD2
v_call: TRBV12-3/TRBV12-4
j_call: TRBJ2-1
cdr3_length: 16
cdr3_aa: CASTPGSGRSYNEQFF
cdr3_nt: TGTGCCAGCACCCCCGGTAGCGGGAGAAGTTACAATGAGCAGTTCTTC

clone_size: few
d_call: TRBD1
v_call: TRBV2
j_call: TRBJ2-5
cdr3_length: 13
cdr3_aa: CAGFGQGEETQYF
cdr3_nt: TGTGCCGGATTTGGACAGGGGGAAGAGACCCAGTACTTC

clone_size: few
d_call: .
v_call: TRBV5-1
j_call: TRBJ2-1
cdr3_length: 15
cdr3_aa: CASSTDFQSYNEQFF
cdr3_nt: TGCGCCAGCAGCACAGATTTTCAGTCCTACAATGAGCAGTTCTTC

clone_size: .
d_call: .
v_call: TRBV5-1
j_call: TRBJ2-2
cdr3_length: 14
cdr3_aa: CASRGEGGTGELFF
cdr3_nt: TGCGCCAGCAGAGGGGAAGGGGGAACCGGGGAGCTGTTTTTT

clone_size: few
d_call: .
v_call: TRBV13
j_call: TRBJ2-1
cdr3_length: 14
cdr3_aa: CASSFPVRQTGQFF
cdr3_nt: TGTGCCAGCAGCTTTCCCGTTCGCCAGACTGGGCAGTTCTTC

clone_size: few
d_call: .
v_call: TRBV25-1
j_call: TRBJ2-1
cdr3_length: 12
cdr3_aa: CASSEYANEQFF
cdr3_nt: TGTGCCAGCAGTGAATATGCAAATGAGCAGTTCTTC

clone_size: .
d_call: TRBD2
v_call: TRBV14
j_call: TRBJ2-1
cdr3_length: 17
cdr3_aa: CASNPKGVLAGVGEQFF
cdr3_nt: TGTGCCAGCAACCCAAAGGGGGTACTAGCGGGAGTGGGTGAGCAGTTCTTC

clone_size: .
d_call: .
v_call: TRBV7-2
j_call: TRBJ2-7
cdr3_length: 15
cdr3_aa: CASSWPHRADYEQYF
cdr3_nt: TGTGCCAGCAGCTGGCCCCACCGGGCCGACTACGAGCAGTACTTC

clone_size: few
d_call: .
v_call: TRBV20-1
j_call: TRBJ1-1
cdr3_length: 12
cdr3_aa: CSARIAYTEAFF
cdr3_nt: TGCAGTGCTAGAATAGCTTACACTGAAGCTTTCTTT

clone_size: .
d_call: TRBD2
v_call: TRBV12-3/TRBV12-4
j_call: TRBJ2-4
cdr3_length: 20
cdr3_aa: CASSLGAGGVVPAAKNIQYF
cdr3_nt: TGTGCCAGCAGTTTAGGAGCGGGAGGAGTAGTTCCAGCGGCCAAAAACATTCAGTACTTC

clone_size: few
d_call: .
v_call: TRBV5-1
j_call: TRBJ1-1
cdr3_length: 15
cdr3_aa: CASTLSRTKNTEAFF
cdr3_nt: TGCGCCAGCACCCTAAGCAGGACAAAAAACACTGAAGCTTTCTTT

clone_size: few
d_call: .
v_call: TRBV7-8
j_call: TRBJ2-3
cdr3_length: 17
cdr3_aa: CASSISRMSASTDTQYF
cdr3_nt: TGTGCCAGCAGCATATCCCGGATGAGTGCAAGCACAGATACGCAGTATTTT

clone_size: .
d_call: TRBD2
v_call: TRBV7-9
j_call: TRBJ2-7
cdr3_length: 15
cdr3_aa: CASSWGLAASYEQYF
cdr3_nt: TGTGCCAGCAGCTGGGGACTAGCGGCCTCCTACGAGCAGTACTTC

clone_size: many
d_call: .
v_call: TRBV12-3/TRBV12-4
j_call: TRBJ2-5
cdr3_length: 14
cdr3_aa: CASSLGWRQETQYF
cdr3_nt: TGTGCCAGCAGTTTAGGATGGCGCCAAGAGACCCAGTACTTC

clone_size: .
d_call: TRBD1
v_call: TRBV13
j_call: TRBJ1-2
cdr3_length: 14
cdr3_aa: CASSEDRGLGGYTF
cdr3_nt: TGTGCCAGCAGCGAAGACAGGGGGTTGGGGGGCTACACCTTC

clone_size: .
d_call: TRBD1
v_call: TRBV12-3/TRBV12-4
j_call: TRBJ2-7
cdr3_length: 13
cdr3_aa: CASSSDTGVEQYF
cdr3_nt: TGTGCCAGCAGTTCGGATACAGGGGTCGAGCAGTACTTC

clone_size: .
d_call: TRBD2
v_call: TRBV20-1
j_call: TRBJ2-3
cdr3_length: 17
cdr3_aa: CSARPYRTSGNTDTQYF
cdr3_nt: TGCAGTGCTAGACCCTACAGGACTAGCGGGAACACAGATACGCAGTATTTT

clone_size: few
d_call: TRBD2
v_call: TRBV27
j_call: TRBJ2-1
cdr3_length: 17
cdr3_aa: CASHDLLKGGRYNEQFF
cdr3_nt: TGTGCCAGCCACGATTTGTTAAAAGGCGGGAGGTACAATGAGCAGTTCTTC

clone_size: few
d_call: .
v_call: TRBV29-1
j_call: TRBJ2-5
cdr3_length: 13
cdr3_aa: CSVSEGGGETQYF
cdr3_nt: TGCAGCGTCTCTGAGGGGGGAGGAGAGACCCAGTACTTC

clone_size: .
d_call: TRBD2
v_call: TRBV12-3/TRBV12-4
j_call: TRBJ2-1
cdr3_length: 16
cdr3_aa: CASSLEYVAGGYEQFF
cdr3_nt: TGTGCCAGCAGTTTAGAGTATGTAGCGGGAGGATATGAGCAGTTCTTC

clone_size: many
d_call: TRBD2
v_call: TRBV12-3/TRBV12-4
j_call: TRBJ2-4
cdr3_length: 17
cdr3_aa: CASSLGSGTLGKNIQYF
cdr3_nt: TGTGCCAGCAGTTTGGGGAGCGGGACCCTTGGCAAAAACATTCAGTACTTC

clone_size: many
d_call: .
v_call: TRBV18
j_call: TRBJ2-6
cdr3_length: 17
cdr3_aa: CASSWAQGSSGANVLTF
cdr3_nt: TGTGCCAGCTCGTGGGCCCAGGGCTCCTCTGGGGCCAACGTCCTGACTTTC

clone_size: few
d_call: .
v_call: TRBV24-1
j_call: TRBJ2-7
cdr3_length: 16
cdr3_aa: CATSDPMTGRSYEQYF
cdr3_nt: TGTGCCACCAGTGACCCTATGACAGGGAGGTCCTACGAGCAGTACTTC

clone_size: few
d_call: .
v_call: TRBV5-1
j_call: TRBJ2-2
cdr3_length: 20
cdr3_aa: CASSLKSLVGRYSSAGELFF
cdr3_nt: TGCGCCAGCAGCTTGAAATCACTAGTTGGGCGCTATAGTTCGGCCGGGGAGCTGTTTTTT

clone_size: few
d_call: .
v_call: TRBV11-2
j_call: TRBJ1-5
cdr3_length: 16
cdr3_aa: CASSLGGGALGQPQHF
cdr3_nt: TGTGCCAGCAGCTTAGGTGGGGGGGCGCTTGGGCAGCCCCAGCATTTT

clone_size: many
d_call: TRBD2
v_call: TRBV7-7
j_call: TRBJ2-3
cdr3_length: 11
cdr3_aa: CASSVAGTSAF
cdr3_nt: TGTGCCAGCAGCGTGGCCGGGACTAGCGCCTTT

clone_size: few
d_call: .
v_call: TRBV29-1
j_call: TRBJ2-7
cdr3_length: 13
cdr3_aa: CSALDSLSYEQYF
cdr3_nt: TGCAGCGCCTTGGACAGCCTCTCCTACGAGCAGTACTTC

clone_size: .
d_call: .
v_call: TRBV7-9
j_call: TRBJ2-4
cdr3_length: 17
cdr3_aa: CASSLNGATPNKNIQYF
cdr3_nt: TGTGCCAGCAGCTTAAACGGAGCGACCCCTAACAAAAACATTCAGTACTTC

clone_size: few
d_call: TRBD1
v_call: TRBV24-1
j_call: TRBJ1-2
cdr3_length: 15
cdr3_aa: CATRASGQGDYGYTF
cdr3_nt: TGTGCCACCAGGGCCTCCGGACAGGGGGACTATGGCTACACCTTC

clone_size: many
d_call: .
v_call: TRBV20-1
j_call: TRBJ1-2
cdr3_length: 11
cdr3_aa: CSARGEGGYTF
cdr3_nt: TGCAGTGCTAGGGGGGAGGGTGGCTACACCTTC

clone_size: .
d_call: .
v_call: TRBV25-1
j_call: TRBJ2-5
cdr3_length: 13
cdr3_aa: CASSELIWETQYF
cdr3_nt: TGTGCCAGCAGTGAATTAATCTGGGAGACCCAGTACTTC

clone_size: many
d_call: .
v_call: TRBV5-1
j_call: TRBJ2-1
cdr3_length: 17
cdr3_aa: CASSLEVVQGPYNEQFF
cdr3_nt: TGCGCCAGCAGCTTGGAGGTGGTGCAGGGACCCTACAATGAGCAGTTCTTC

clone_size: .
d_call: TRBD2
v_call: TRBV5-1
j_call: TRBJ2-3
cdr3_length: 16
cdr3_aa: CASSERTSGRVDTQYF
cdr3_nt: TGCGCCAGCAGCGAACGGACTAGCGGGAGGGTAGATACGCAGTATTTT